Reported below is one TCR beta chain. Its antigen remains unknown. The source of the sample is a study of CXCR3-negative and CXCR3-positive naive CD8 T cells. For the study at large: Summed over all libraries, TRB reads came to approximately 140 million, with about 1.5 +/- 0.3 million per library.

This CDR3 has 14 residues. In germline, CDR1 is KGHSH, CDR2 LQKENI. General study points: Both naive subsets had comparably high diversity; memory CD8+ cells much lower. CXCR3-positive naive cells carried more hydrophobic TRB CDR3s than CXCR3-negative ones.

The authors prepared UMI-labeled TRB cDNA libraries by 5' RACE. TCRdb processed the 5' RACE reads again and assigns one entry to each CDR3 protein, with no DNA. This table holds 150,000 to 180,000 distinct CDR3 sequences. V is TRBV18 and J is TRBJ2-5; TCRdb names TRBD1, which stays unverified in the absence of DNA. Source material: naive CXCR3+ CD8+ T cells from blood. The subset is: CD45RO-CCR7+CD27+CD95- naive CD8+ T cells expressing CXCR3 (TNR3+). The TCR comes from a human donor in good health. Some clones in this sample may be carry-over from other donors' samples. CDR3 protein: CASSPGQGQKTQYF.